This entry concerns a single TCR beta chain. These data are taken from a study of siplizumab effects on memory and regulatory T cells. The method was immunoSEQ multiplex PCR; TCRdb's version includes in-frame clones alone and lacks a portion of them. The table shows about 120,000 clones, with about 93% occurring only once. The CDR3 runs 15 residues. Germline V gene sequence: CDR1 LNHDA, CDR2 SQIVND (reference sequence). Deletions cut 6 bases from V and 8 bases from J, with 20 bases between. Sequencing was performed on non-Treg CD4+ T cells sorted from blood. V usage is TRBV19 and J usage is TRBJ2-4; either TRBD1 or TRBD2 may supply D (5 bases each). This sequence originates from a human donor in good health. This chain's CDR3 is CASSIRGTNKDIQYF. DNA for the CDR3: TGTGCCAGTAGCATCCGGGGCACAAACAAGGACATTCAGTACTTC. Based on the CDR3 plus reference TRBV19 and TRBJ2-4, the full variable domain is DGGITQSPKYLFRKEGQNVTLSCEQNLNHDAMYWYRQDPGQGLRLIYYSQIVNDFQKGDIAEGYSVSREKKESFPLTVTSAQKNPTAFYLCASSIRGTNKDIQYFGAGTRLSVL.